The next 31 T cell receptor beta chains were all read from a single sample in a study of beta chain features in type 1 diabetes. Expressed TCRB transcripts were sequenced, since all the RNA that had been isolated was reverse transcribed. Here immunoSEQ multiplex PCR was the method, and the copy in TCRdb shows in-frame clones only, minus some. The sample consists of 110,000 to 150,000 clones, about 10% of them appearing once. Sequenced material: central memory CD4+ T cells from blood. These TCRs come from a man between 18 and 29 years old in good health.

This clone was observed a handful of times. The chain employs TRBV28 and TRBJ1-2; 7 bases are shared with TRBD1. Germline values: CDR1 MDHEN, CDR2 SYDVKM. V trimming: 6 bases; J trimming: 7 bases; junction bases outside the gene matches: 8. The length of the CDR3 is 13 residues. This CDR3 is CASRGTGDGGYTF. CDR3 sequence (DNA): TGTGCCAGCAGGGGAACAGGGGATGGTGGCTACACCTTC.

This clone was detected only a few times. The CDR3: CASSRVDSYEQYF. CDR3 sequence (DNA): TGTGCCAGTAGTAGGGTGGACAGCTACGAGCAGTACTTC. V usage is TRBV19 and J usage is TRBJ2-7; possible D gene TRBD1, 6 bases. Trimming took 4 bases from V and 3 from J, leaving 10 bases between them. Per germline, CDR1 LNHDA and CDR2 SQIVND (reference sequence). The CDR3 length is 13 residues.

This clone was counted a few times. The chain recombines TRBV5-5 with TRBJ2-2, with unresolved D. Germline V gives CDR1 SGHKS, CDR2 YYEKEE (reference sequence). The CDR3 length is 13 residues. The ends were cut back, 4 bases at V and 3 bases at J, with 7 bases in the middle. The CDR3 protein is CASSKGDTGELFF. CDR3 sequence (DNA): TGTGCCAGCAGCAAAGGAGACACCGGGGAGCTGTTTTTT.

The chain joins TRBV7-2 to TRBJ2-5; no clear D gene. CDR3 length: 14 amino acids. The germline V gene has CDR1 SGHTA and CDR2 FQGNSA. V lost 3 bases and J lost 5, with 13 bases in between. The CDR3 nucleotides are TGTGCCAGCAGCTTCGGTGGTGGAGACGAGACCCAGTACTTC. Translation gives CASSFGGGDETQYF.

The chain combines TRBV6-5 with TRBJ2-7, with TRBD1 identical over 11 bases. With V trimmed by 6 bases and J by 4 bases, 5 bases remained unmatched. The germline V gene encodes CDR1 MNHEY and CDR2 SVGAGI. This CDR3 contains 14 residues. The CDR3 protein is CASRGQGGSYEQYF. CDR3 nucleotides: TGTGCCAGCAGGGGACAGGGGGGGAGTTACGAGCAGTACTTC.

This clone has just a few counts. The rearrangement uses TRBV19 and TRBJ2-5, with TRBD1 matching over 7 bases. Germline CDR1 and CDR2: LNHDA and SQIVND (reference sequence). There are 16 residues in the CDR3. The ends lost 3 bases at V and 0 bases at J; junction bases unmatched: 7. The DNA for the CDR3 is TGTGCCAGTAGTATGTTAACAGGGGTCTACCAAGAGACCCAGTACTTC. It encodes CASSMLTGVYQETQYF.

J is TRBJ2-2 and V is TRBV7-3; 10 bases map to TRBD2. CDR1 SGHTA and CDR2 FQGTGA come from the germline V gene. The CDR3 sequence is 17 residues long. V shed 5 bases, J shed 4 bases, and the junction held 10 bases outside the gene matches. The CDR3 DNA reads TGTGCCAGCAGCCCGCGACTAGCGGGTATTTTCACCGGGGAGCTGTTTTTT. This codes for CASSPRLAGIFTGELFF.

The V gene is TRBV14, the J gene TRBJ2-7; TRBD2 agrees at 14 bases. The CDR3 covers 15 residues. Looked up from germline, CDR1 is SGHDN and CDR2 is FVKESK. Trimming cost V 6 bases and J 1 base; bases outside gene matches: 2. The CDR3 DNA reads TGTGCCAGCAGTCGACTAGCGGGGGGGTCCTACGAGCAGTACTTC. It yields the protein CASSRLAGGSYEQYF.

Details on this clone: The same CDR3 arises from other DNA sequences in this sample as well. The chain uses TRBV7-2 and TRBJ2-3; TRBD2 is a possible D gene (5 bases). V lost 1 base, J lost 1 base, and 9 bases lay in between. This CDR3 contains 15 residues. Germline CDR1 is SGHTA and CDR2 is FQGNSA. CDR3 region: CASSLGGSGTDTQYF. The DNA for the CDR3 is TGTGCCAGCAGCTTAGGGGGTAGCGGCACAGATACGCAGTATTTT. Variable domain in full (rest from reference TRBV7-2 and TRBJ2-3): GAGVSQSPSNKVTEKGKDVELRCDPISGHTALYWYRQSLGQGLEFLIYFQGNSAPDKSGLPSDRFSAERTGGSVSTLTIQRTQQEDSAVYLCASSLGGSGTDTQYFGPGTRLTVL.

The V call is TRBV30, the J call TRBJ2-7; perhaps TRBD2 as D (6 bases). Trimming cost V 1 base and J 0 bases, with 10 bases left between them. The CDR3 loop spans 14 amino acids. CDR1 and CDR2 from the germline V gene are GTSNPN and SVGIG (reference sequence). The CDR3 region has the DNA TGTGCCTGGAGTGCCGTCGGGGGCTCCTACGAGCAGTACTTC. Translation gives CAWSAVGGSYEQYF.

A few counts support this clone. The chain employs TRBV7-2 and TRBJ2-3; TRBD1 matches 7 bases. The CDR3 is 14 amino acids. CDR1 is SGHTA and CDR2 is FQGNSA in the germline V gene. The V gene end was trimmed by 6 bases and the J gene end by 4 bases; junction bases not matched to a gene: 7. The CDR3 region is CASSRRQGADTQYF. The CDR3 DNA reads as TGTGCCAGCAGTCGGAGACAGGGCGCAGATACGCAGTATTTT.

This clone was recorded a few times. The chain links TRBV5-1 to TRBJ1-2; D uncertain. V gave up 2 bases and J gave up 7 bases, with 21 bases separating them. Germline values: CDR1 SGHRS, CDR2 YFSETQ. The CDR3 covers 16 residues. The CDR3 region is CASSFGLTTRYPGYTF. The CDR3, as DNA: TGCGCCAGCAGCTTCGGCCTGACAACCAGGTATCCTGGCTACACCTTC.

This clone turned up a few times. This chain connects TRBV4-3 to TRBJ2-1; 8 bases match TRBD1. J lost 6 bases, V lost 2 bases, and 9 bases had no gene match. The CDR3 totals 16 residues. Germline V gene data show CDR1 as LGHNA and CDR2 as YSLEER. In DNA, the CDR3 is TGCGCCAGCAGCCAAACATCCCGGGACAGGTTCAATGAGCAGTTCTTC. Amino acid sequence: CASSQTSRDRFNEQFF.

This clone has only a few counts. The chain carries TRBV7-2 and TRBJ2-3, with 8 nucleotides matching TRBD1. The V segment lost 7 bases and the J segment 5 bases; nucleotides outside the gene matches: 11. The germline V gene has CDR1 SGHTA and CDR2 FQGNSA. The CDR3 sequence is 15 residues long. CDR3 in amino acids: CASTPGQVSQDTQYF. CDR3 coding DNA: TGTGCCAGCACCCCGGGACAGGTTTCCCAAGATACGCAGTATTTT.

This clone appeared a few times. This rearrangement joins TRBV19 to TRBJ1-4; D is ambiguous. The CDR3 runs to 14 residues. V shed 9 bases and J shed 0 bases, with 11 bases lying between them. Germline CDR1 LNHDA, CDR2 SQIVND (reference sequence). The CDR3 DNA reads TGTGCCAGCCAGACACCTTCAACTAATGAAAAACTGTTTTTT. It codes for CASQTPSTNEKLFF. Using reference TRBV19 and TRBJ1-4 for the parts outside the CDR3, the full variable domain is DGGITQSPKYLFRKEGQNVTLSCEQNLNHDAMYWYRQDPGQGLRLIYYSQIVNDFQKGDIAEGYSVSREKKESFPLTVTSAQKNPTAFYLCASQTPSTNEKLFFGSGTQLSVL.

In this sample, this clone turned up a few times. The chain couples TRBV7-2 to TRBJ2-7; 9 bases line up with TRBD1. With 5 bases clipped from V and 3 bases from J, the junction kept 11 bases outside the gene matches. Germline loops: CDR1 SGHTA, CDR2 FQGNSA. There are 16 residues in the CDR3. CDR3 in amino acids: CASSTKPGQGYYEQYF. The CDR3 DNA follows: TGTGCCAGCAGCACCAAACCGGGACAGGGATACTACGAGCAGTACTTC. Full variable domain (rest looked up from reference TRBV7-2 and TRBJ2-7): GAGVSQSPSNKVTEKGKDVELRCDPISGHTALYWYRQSLGQGLEFLIYFQGNSAPDKSGLPSDRFSAERTGGSVSTLTIQRTQQEDSAVYLCASSTKPGQGYYEQYFGPGTRLTVT.

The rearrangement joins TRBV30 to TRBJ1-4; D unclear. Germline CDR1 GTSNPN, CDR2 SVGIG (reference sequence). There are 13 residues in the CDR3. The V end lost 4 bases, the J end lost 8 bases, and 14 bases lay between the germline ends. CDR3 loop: CAWKASVGEKLFF. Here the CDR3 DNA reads TGTGCCTGGAAGGCGTCAGTCGGGGAAAAACTGTTTTTT.

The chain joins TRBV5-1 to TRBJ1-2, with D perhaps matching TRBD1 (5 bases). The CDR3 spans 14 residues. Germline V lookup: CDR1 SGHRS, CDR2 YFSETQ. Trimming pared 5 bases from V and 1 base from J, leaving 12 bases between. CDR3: CASSPGGINYGYTF. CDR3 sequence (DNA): TGCGCCAGCAGTCCCGGGGGGATTAACTATGGCTACACCTTC.

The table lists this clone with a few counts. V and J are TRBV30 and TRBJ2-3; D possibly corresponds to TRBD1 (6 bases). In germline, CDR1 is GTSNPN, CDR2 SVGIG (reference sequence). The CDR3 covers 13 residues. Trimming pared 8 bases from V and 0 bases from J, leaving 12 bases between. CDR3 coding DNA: TGTGCCGCACGGGACATGAGCACAGATACGCAGTATTTT. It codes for CAARDMSTDTQYF.

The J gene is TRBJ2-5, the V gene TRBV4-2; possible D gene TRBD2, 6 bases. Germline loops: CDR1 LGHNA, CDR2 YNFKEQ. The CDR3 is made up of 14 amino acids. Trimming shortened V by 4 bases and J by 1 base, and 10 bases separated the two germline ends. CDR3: CASSLGGTQETQYF. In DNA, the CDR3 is TGTGCCAGCAGCCTCGGGGGTACCCAAGAGACCCAGTACTTC.

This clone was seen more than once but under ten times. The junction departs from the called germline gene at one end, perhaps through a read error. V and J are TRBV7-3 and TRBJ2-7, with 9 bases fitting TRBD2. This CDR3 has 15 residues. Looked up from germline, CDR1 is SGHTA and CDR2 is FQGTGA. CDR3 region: CASSLRPGLAGQQKF. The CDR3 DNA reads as TGTGCCAGCAGCTTAAGGCCCGGCCTAGCGGGGCAACAGAAATTC.

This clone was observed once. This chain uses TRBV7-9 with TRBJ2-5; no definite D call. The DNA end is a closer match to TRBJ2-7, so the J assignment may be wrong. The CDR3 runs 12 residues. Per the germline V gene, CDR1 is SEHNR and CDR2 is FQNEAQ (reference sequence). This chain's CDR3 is CASSPTAYEQYF. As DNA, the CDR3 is TGTGCCAGCAGCCCCACAGCCTACGAGCAGTACTTC.

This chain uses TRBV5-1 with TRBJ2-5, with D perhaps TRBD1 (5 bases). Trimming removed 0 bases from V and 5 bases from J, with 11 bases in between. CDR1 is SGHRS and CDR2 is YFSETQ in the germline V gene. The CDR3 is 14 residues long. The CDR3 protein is CASSLVGAWETQYF. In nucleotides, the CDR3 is TGCGCCAGCAGCTTGGTAGGGGCTTGGGAGACCCAGTACTTC.

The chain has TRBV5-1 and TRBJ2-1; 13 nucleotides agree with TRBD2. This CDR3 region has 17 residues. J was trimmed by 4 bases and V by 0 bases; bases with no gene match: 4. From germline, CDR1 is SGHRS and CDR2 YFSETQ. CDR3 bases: TGCGCCAGCAGCTTGGGGACTAGCGGGGGCCAATACAATGAGCAGTTCTTC. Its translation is CASSLGTSGGQYNEQFF. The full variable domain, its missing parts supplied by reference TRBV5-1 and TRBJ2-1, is KAGVTQTPRYLIKTRGQQVTLSCSPISGHRSVSWYQQTPGQGLQFLFEYFSETQRNKGNFPGRFSGRQFSNSRSEMNVSTLELGDSALYLCASSLGTSGGQYNEQFFGPGTRLTVL.

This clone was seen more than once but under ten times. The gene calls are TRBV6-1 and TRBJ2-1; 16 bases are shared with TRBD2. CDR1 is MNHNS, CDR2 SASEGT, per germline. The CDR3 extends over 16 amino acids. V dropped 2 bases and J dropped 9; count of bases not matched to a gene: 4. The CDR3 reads CASSEPGLAGGREQFF. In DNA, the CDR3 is TGTGCCAGCAGTGAACCGGGACTAGCGGGGGGGCGTGAGCAGTTCTTC.

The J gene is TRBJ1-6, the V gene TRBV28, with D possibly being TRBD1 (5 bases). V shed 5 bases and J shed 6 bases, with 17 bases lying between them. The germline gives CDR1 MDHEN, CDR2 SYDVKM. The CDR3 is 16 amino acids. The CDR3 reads CASSGGGFSRNSPLHF. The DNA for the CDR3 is TGTGCCAGCAGTGGGGGGGGTTTTTCACGTAATTCACCCCTCCACTTT.

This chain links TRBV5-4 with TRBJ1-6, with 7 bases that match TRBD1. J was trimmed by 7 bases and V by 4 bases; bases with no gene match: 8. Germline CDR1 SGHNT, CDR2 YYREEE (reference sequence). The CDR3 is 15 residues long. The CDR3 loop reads CASSGNRGLNSPLHF. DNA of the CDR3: TGTGCCAGCAGCGGAAACAGGGGATTAAATTCACCCCTCCACTTT.

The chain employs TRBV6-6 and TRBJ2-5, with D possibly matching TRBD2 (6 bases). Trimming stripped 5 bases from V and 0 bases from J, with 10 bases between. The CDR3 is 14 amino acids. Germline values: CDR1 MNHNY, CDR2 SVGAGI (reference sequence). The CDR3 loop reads CASSRLGNQETQYF. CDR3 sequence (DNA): TGTGCCAGCAGTAGACTAGGGAACCAAGAGACCCAGTACTTC.

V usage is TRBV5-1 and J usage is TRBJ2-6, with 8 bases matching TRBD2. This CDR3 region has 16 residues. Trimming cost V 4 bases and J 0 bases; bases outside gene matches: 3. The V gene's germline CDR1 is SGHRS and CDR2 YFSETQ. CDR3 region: CASSDGGGSGANVLTF. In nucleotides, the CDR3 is TGCGCCAGCAGCGACGGGGGGGGCTCTGGGGCCAACGTCCTGACTTTC.

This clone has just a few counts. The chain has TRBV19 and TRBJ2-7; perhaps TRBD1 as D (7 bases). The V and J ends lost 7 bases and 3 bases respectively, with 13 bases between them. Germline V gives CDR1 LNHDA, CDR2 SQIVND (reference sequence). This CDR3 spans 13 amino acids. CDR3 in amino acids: CASMGGQSYEQYF. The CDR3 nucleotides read TGTGCCAGTATGGGGGGACAGAGCTACGAGCAGTACTTC.

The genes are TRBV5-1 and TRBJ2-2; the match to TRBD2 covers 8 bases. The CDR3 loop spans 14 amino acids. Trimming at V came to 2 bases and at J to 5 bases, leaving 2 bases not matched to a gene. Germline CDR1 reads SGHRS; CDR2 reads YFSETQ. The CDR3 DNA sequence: TGCGCCAGCAGCTTAGCGGGGGAAACCGGGGAGCTGTTTTTT. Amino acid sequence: CASSLAGETGELFF.